In its sample, the clone carrying this T cell receptor beta chain was seen many times. The antigen is not known. These data originate in a study of Graves' ophthalmopathy and Graves' hyperthyroidism. Study observations and caveats: Blood was where most expanded thyroid clonotypes above 0.001 frequency also turned up.

The CDR3 spans 14 residues. V lost 4 bases and J lost 9, with 19 bases in between. Germline V lookup: CDR1 LNHDA, CDR2 SQIVND (reference sequence). The study amplified TCR beta CDR3 regions using RNA transcripts. Second-round multiplex PCR followed a first-round RT-PCR using HTBI primers. TCRdb redid the calling of the multiplex PCR reads with MiXCR, one entry per CDR3 protein. Of hundreds of thousands of distinct CDR3 sequences listed, 20% to 25% are singletons. Among the hyperthyroidism patients, all were newly diagnosed, aged 18 to 65, with under 2 months' duration. What supplied the PBMCs was about 10 ml of fresh peripheral blood.

This receptor was identified in a woman aged 18-29 years with stable Graves' hyperthyroidism. Some clones in this sample may be carry-over from other donors' samples. J is TRBJ2-7 and V is TRBV19; D might be TRBD1 or TRBD2, each matching 6 bases. The sample taken for sequencing was peripheral blood. Here the CDR3 reads CASSRDGSPRGQYF. CDR3 in DNA: TGTGCCAGTAGTAGAGACGGGAGCCCCAGGGGGCAGTACTTC.